The 19 T cell receptor beta chains listed next were all sequenced from one sample in a study of blood T cell repertoires in COVID-19. Clones were sequenced by immunoSEQ multiplex PCR, and TCRdb holds only the in-frame ones, with some missing. The sample includes around 290,000 clones, around 87% of them seen just once. The sequenced sample was peripheral blood. The source of these receptors is a woman aged 45-59 years who had recovered from COVID-19.

The chain is built from TRBV4-3 and TRBJ1-1; D gene unclear. There are 17 residues in the CDR3. Germline V gene data show CDR1 as LGHNA and CDR2 as YSLEER. V lost 1 base, J lost 2 bases, and 17 bases lay in between. The CDR3: CASSQVLSGEVNTEAFF. In DNA, the CDR3 is TGCGCCAGCAGCCAAGTTCTATCGGGAGAAGTAAACACTGAAGCTTTCTTT.

The genes are TRBV19 and TRBJ1-5, with a weak D call TRBD1 (5 bases). V dropped 0 bases and J dropped 9 bases, with 15 bases sitting between them. The CDR3 contains 15 residues. CDR1 LNHDA and CDR2 SQIVND come from the germline V gene (reference sequence). CDR3: CASSIDKDGQRPQHF. Here the CDR3 DNA reads TGTGCCAGTAGTATAGATAAAGACGGACAAAGGCCCCAGCATTTT. Looking up the rest from reference TRBV19 and TRBJ1-5 gives the full variable domain: DGGITQSPKYLFRKEGQNVTLSCEQNLNHDAMYWYRQDPGQGLRLIYYSQIVNDFQKGDIAEGYSVSREKKESFPLTVTSAQKNPTAFYLCASSIDKDGQRPQHFGDGTRLSIL.

V gene TRBV6-5 combines with J gene TRBJ1-1; TRBD1 aligns across 10 bases. This CDR3 spans 14 amino acids. Germline V gives CDR1 MNHEY, CDR2 SVGAGI. V was pared by 5 bases and J by 10 bases, with 10 bases of the junction left unmatched. The CDR3 nucleotides read TGTGCCAGCAGTAGACAGGGGGCGCGTGCGGGAGCTTTCTTT. It specifies CASSRQGARAGAFF.

This clone was detected once. The chain uses TRBV19 and TRBJ2-5; weak D call: TRBD1 (6 bases). CDR3 length: 14 residues. Trimming stripped 6 bases from V and 4 bases from J, with 15 bases between. Germline loops: CDR1 LNHDA, CDR2 SQIVND (reference sequence). CDR3 DNA: TGTGCCAGTAGCAGGGGCCTTAGCAGAGAGACCCAGTACTTC. Amino acids: CASSRGLSRETQYF.

The genes are TRBV19 and TRBJ1-5; D unclear. The CDR3 loop spans 15 amino acids. V was clipped by 5 bases and J by 2 bases, with 13 bases between them. Germline-derived CDR1 and CDR2 are LNHDA and SQIVND (reference sequence). In DNA form, the CDR3 reads TGTGCCAGTAGTGTGACATCTACAGGCAATCAGCCCCAGCATTTT. It is translated as CASSVTSTGNQPQHF.

The chain combines TRBV6-1 with TRBJ2-7, with unresolved D. The CDR3 has 15 amino acids. With 2 bases removed from V and 1 base from J, the gap between germline ends came to 12 bases. Germline V gives CDR1 MNHNS, CDR2 SASEGT. CDR3 nucleotide sequence: TGTGCCAGCAGTGAAATGGGCTCAGTTTCCTACGAGCAGTACTTC. Translated, it gives CASSEMGSVSYEQYF.

This clone was seen a few times. CDR3 residues: CASSDSVAAFF. Here the CDR3 DNA reads TGTGCCAGCAGTGACTCGGTTGCAGCTTTCTTT. This chain connects TRBV2 to TRBJ1-1; D not resolved. Trimming left V 3 bases short and J 10 bases short, with 9 bases between. From germline, CDR1 is SNHLY and CDR2 FYNNEI. This CDR3 region has 11 residues.

This clone was recorded only once. The chain links TRBV9 to TRBJ2-1; the match to TRBD2 covers 7 bases. The CDR3 consists of 15 residues. With 0 bases clipped from V and 8 bases from J, the junction kept 8 bases outside the gene matches. Germline loops: CDR1 SGDLS, CDR2 YYNGEE. CDR3 amino acids: CASSVEGRELDEQFF. Written as DNA, the CDR3 is TGTGCCAGCAGCGTAGAGGGGCGGGAGCTCGATGAGCAGTTCTTC.

The J gene is TRBJ1-1, the V gene TRBV30; 7 nucleotides line up with TRBD1. This CDR3 spans 12 amino acids. V was pared by 6 bases and J by 7 bases, with 8 bases of the junction left unmatched. Per the germline V gene, CDR1 is GTSNPN and CDR2 is SVGIG (reference sequence). Here the CDR3 DNA reads TGTGCCTGTAGGGGGCAGGACAGTGAAGCTTTCTTT. Translating it yields CACRGQDSEAFF.

V gene TRBV19 combines with J gene TRBJ1-5; D is uncertain. V lost 8 bases, J lost 7 bases, and 18 bases lay in between. The CDR3 contains 14 residues. CDR1 and CDR2 (germline): LNHDA, SQIVND (reference sequence). The CDR3: CASPLRGDNQPQHF. The DNA of the CDR3 is TGTGCCAGTCCCCTGCGGGGTGACAACCAGCCCCAGCATTTT.

J is TRBJ2-2 and V is TRBV3-1 (or the pseudogene TRBV3-2), with D maybe TRBD2 (7 bases). V was pared by 3 bases and J by 4 bases, with 15 bases between. Germline loops: CDR1 LGHDT, CDR2 YNNKEL (reference sequence). CDR3 length: 16 amino acids. CDR3 residues: CASSQNFGGRTGELFF. The CDR3 bases are TGTGCCAGCAGCCAGAATTTCGGGGGGCGCACCGGGGAGCTGTTTTTT.

The chain couples TRBV5-1 to TRBJ2-3; TRBD1 matches 8 bases. J was trimmed by 3 bases and V by 4 bases; bases with no gene match: 13. This CDR3 is 17 amino acids long. Germline values: CDR1 SGHRS, CDR2 YFSETQ. CDR3 DNA: TGCGCCAGCAGCCTGGGACAGGCATCCCGGAGAACAGATACGCAGTATTTT. This codes for CASSLGQASRRTDTQYF.

V usage is TRBV19 and J usage is TRBJ2-5, with TRBD2 identical over 12 bases. Germline lookup yields CDR1 LNHDA and CDR2 SQIVND (reference sequence). Germline trimming cut 5 bases from V and 6 bases from J; bases unmatched to any gene: 4. The length of the CDR3 is 14 residues. The CDR3 nucleotides are TGTGCCAGTAGTCTGACTAGCGGGGGTCAGACCCAGTACTTC. This gives the protein CASSLTSGGQTQYF.

The table lists this clone with a count of one. The rearrangement links TRBV5-5 to TRBJ2-3; 10 nucleotides match TRBD2. V was pared by 1 base and J by 1 base, with 3 bases of the junction left unmatched. The length of the CDR3 is 16 residues. Per the germline V gene, CDR1 is SGHKS and CDR2 is YYEKEE (reference sequence). DNA for the CDR3: TGTGCCAGCAGCTTGCTTACTAGCGGGGGCACAGATACGCAGTATTTT. It translates to CASSLLTSGGTDTQYF.

The V and J genes are TRBV7-9 and TRBJ2-5; 14 bases match TRBD2. Germline CDR1 SEHNR, CDR2 FQNEAQ (reference sequence). The trim removed 5 bases at V and 5 bases at J, leaving 10 bases unmatched. The CDR3 runs 17 residues. The CDR3 loop reads CASSAGLAGGRGETQYF. The CDR3 bases are TGTGCCAGCAGCGCCGGACTAGCGGGGGGCCGGGGGGAGACCCAGTACTTC.

This clone occurred once. The CDR3 sequence: CASPKGRGAFANTGELFF. CDR3 DNA sequence: TGTGCCAGCCCCAAGGGGCGGGGGGCGTTCGCGAACACCGGGGAGCTGTTTTTT. The rearrangement uses TRBV21-1 and TRBJ2-2; TRBD2, the table's D call, was not compared with the DNA. TRBV21-1 is a listed pseudogene. The CDR3 runs to 18 residues.

This rearrangement joins TRBV30 to TRBJ2-5, with TRBD2 matching over 11 bases. The V gene's germline CDR1 is GTSNPN and CDR2 SVGIG (reference sequence). Trimming took 3 bases from V and 2 from J; bases not matched to a gene: 5. CDR3 length equals 15 residues. In DNA, the CDR3 is TGTGCCTGGAGAGGGACTAGCGGTGGGCAAGAGACCCAGTACTTC. Amino acid sequence: CAWRGTSGGQETQYF.

The chain links TRBV7-9 to TRBJ2-2; 10 bases align to TRBD1. V shed 5 bases and J 0 bases; nucleotides not matched to a gene: 6. Germline CDR1 reads SEHNR; CDR2 reads FQNEAQ (reference sequence). The CDR3 spans 17 residues. CDR3 DNA sequence: TGTGCCAGCAGCAGGACAGGGGGAGTCGCGAACACCGGGGAGCTGTTTTTT. Its translation: CASSRTGGVANTGELFF.

Worth noting for this clone: Other DNA sequences in the same sample also yield this CDR3. The rearrangement uses TRBV7-2 and TRBJ2-7; no clear D. Deletions cut 1 base from V and 2 bases from J, with 3 bases between. The CDR3 totals 12 residues. Per the germline V gene, CDR1 is SGHTA and CDR2 is FQGNSA. The CDR3 DNA is TGTGCCAGCAGCTTAGGTACCTACGAGCAGTACTTC. This codes for CASSLGTYEQYF. The full variable domain, its missing parts supplied by reference TRBV7-2 and TRBJ2-7, is GAGVSQSPSNKVTEKGKDVELRCDPISGHTALYWYRQSLGQGLEFLIYFQGNSAPDKSGLPSDRFSAERTGGSVSTLTIQRTQQEDSAVYLCASSLGTYEQYFGPGTRLTVT.